Listed here are 18 T cell receptor beta chains from one sample, sequenced in a study of T cell repertoires in cytomegalovirus infection. TCRdb passed the reads through MiXCR, listing each CDR3 protein once. The table shows 290,000 or so distinct CDR3 sequences, with roughly a tenth occurring only once. Sequencing was done on a sample of PBMCs. These receptors all come from a human donor in good health (CMV status not recorded). Some clones in this sample may be carry-over from other donors' samples.

The J gene is TRBJ2-2, the V gene TRBV20-1; 7 bases are shared with TRBD2. Germline CDR1 DFQATT, CDR2 SNEGSKA (reference sequence). Trimming took 5 bases from V and 0 from J; bases not matched to a gene: 9. This CDR3 spans 16 amino acids. The CDR3 protein is CSARVGGTTNTGELFF. Written as DNA, the CDR3 is TGCAGTGCTCGGGTCGGGGGGACGACGAACACCGGGGAGCTGTTTTTT.

The chain carries TRBV20-1 and TRBJ2-3, with 8 nucleotides matching TRBD2. The CDR3 is 14 residues long. The V and J ends lost 3 bases and 0 bases, in that order; junction bases with no gene match: 2. Germline CDR1 is DFQATT and CDR2 is SNEGSKA (reference sequence). In nucleotides, the CDR3 is TGCAGTGCTAGGCGGGGGGAAAGCACAGATACGCAGTATTTT. It is translated as CSARRGESTDTQYF.

Details on this clonotype: Being one base from a much bigger clone, this may be a read error. The chain carries TRBV28 and TRBJ2-2; D not certain. The CDR3 runs to 14 residues. Germline values: CDR1 MDHEN, CDR2 SYDVKM. The CDR3 DNA is TGTGTCAGCAGTTTAGATTTGCGAGGAGGGGAGCTGTTTTTT. It is translated as CVSSLDLRGGELFF.

This clonotype was counted many times. The chain joins TRBV20-1 to TRBJ2-1; 12 nucleotides match TRBD2. The germline gives CDR1 DFQATT, CDR2 SNEGSKA (reference sequence). CDR3 length: 15 amino acids. Unmatched junction bases numbered 5, after V lost 5 bases and J lost 3 bases. The CDR3 DNA reads TGCAGTGCTGGAACTAGCGGGGGGTTCTACAATGAGCAGTTCTTC. Translating it yields CSAGTSGGFYNEQFF.

The chain is built from TRBV29-1 and TRBJ1-2; D might be TRBD1 (5 bases). V was trimmed by 0 bases and J by 4 bases, leaving 15 bases between them. The CDR3 runs to 15 residues. The germline gives CDR1 SQVTM, CDR2 ANQGSEA. The CDR3 bases are TGCAGCGTTGAAGATAGGGCAGGGCGAACCTATGGCTACACCTTC. Translating it yields CSVEDRAGRTYGYTF.

This clonotype was seen ten or more times. The chain links TRBV11-2 to TRBJ1-2; possibly TRBD1 for D (5 bases). Trimming cost V 3 bases and J 5 bases, with 16 bases left between them. Germline loops: CDR1 SGHAT, CDR2 FQNNGV. This CDR3 contains 15 residues. The CDR3 region has the DNA TGTGCCAGCAGCTTCCTTCGGGACGAGGAGTATGGCTACACCTTC. Translating it yields CASSFLRDEEYGYTF.

This clonotype was observed many times. This chain uses TRBV29-1 with TRBJ1-1; D is possibly TRBD1 (5 bases). Germline CDR1 is SQVTM and CDR2 is ANQGSEA. This CDR3 has 13 residues. V was trimmed by 7 bases and J by 4 bases, leaving 16 bases between them. In nucleotides, the CDR3 is TGCAGCGCCCCGGTCAAGGGGACCACTGAAGCTTTCTTT. Its translation is CSAPVKGTTEAFF.

The CDR3 DNA reads TGCAGTGCTGGCCCTGGACAAAACTCCTACAATGAGCAGTTCTTC. Residues: CSAGPGQNSYNEQFF. The chain couples TRBV20-1 to TRBJ2-1; D is possibly TRBD1 (5 bases). CDR1 DFQATT and CDR2 SNEGSKA come from the germline V gene (reference sequence). The CDR3 spans 15 residues. Trimming removed 5 bases at V and 0 bases at J, with 14 bases between.

In its sample, this clonotype was seen many times. The V and J genes are TRBV7-2 and TRBJ2-5; 8 bases align to TRBD2. After removal of 1 base from V and 4 bases from J, the junction contained 8 bases not matched to a gene. The CDR3 spans 16 residues. Germline CDR1 and CDR2: SGHTA and FQGNSA. The CDR3 DNA sequence: TGTGCCAGCAGCTTAGTGGGGTCCGGGGGGGTAGAGACCCAGTACTTC. Protein product: CASSLVGSGGVETQYF.

This clonotype was counted ten times or more. V usage is TRBV7-8 and J usage is TRBJ1-2; D gene unclear. The CDR3 extends over 14 amino acids. Trimming took off 5 bases at V and 5 bases at J, with 15 bases between the two ends. Germline V gene lookup returns CDR1 SGHVS and CDR2 FQNEAQ. The CDR3, as DNA: TGTGCCAGCAGCGAGAGACGGAGTCTATATGGCTACACCTTC. This codes for CASSERRSLYGYTF.

This clonotype was seen repeatedly, ten times or more. The CDR3: CASTPQSVETQYF. DNA for the CDR3: TGTGCCAGCACCCCCCAGTCCGTTGAGACCCAGTACTTC. This chain connects TRBV7-2 to TRBJ2-5, with D unclear. The CDR3 contains 13 residues. Trimming removed 7 bases at V and 5 bases at J, with 14 bases between. The germline CDR1 and CDR2 sequences are SGHTA and FQGNSA.

This clonotype was recorded many times. The chain carries TRBV7-9 and TRBJ2-3; D perhaps matches TRBD2 (6 bases). The CDR3 is made up of 14 amino acids. Deletions cut 4 bases from V and 3 bases from J, with 11 bases between. Germline lookup yields CDR1 SEHNR and CDR2 FQNEAQ (reference sequence). In nucleotides, the CDR3 is TGTGCCAGCAGCTCGGGAGCAGGGACAGATACGCAGTATTTT. As protein: CASSSGAGTDTQYF.

This clonotype was found many times. The rearrangement joins TRBV4-3 to TRBJ2-5; tentative D call: TRBD1 (6 bases). The CDR3 spans 18 residues. V was shortened by 0 bases and J by 2 bases, with 19 bases between the two germline ends. Germline V gives CDR1 LGHNA, CDR2 YSLEER. As DNA, the CDR3 is TGCGCCAGCAGCCAAGATCTCGGGGCTTGGACAGTTCAAGAGACCCAGTACTTC. Encoded protein: CASSQDLGAWTVQETQYF.

This clonotype was counted ten times or more. The chain carries TRBV7-2 and TRBJ2-1; 7 bases are shared with TRBD2. V lost 1 base and J lost 6; bases outside the gene matches: 3. Germline V CDR1 and CDR2: SGHTA, FQGNSA. The CDR3 totals 14 residues. The chain's CDR3 is CASSLGGGGNEQFF. For the CDR3, the DNA is TGTGCCAGCAGCTTAGGGGGGGGGGGCAATGAGCAGTTCTTC.

In its sample, this clonotype was seen a few times. The chain has TRBV29-1 and TRBJ2-2, with D unresolved. Germline V gene data show CDR1 as SQVTM and CDR2 as ANQGSEA. Trimming took off 2 bases at V and 1 base at J, with 5 bases between the two ends. This CDR3 is built from 13 residues. The CDR3 bases are TGCAGCGTTGAACCGCAGAACACCGGGGAGCTGTTTTTT. Translating it yields CSVEPQNTGELFF.

This clonotype showed up many times. The chain couples TRBV28 to TRBJ2-5; D unclear. The germline CDR1 and CDR2 sequences are MDHEN and SYDVKM. This CDR3 spans 12 amino acids. V was cut by 8 bases and J by 7 bases, with 14 bases left in between. CDR3 coding DNA: TGTGCCAGCCTTTCCGGAACCGGGACCCAGTACTTC. This translates into CASLSGTGTQYF.

This clonotype was observed many times. This chain links TRBV6-5 with TRBJ2-7, with a weak D call TRBD2 (5 bases). The CDR3 length is 15 residues. The V and J ends lost 0 bases and 6 bases respectively, with 15 bases between them. Germline lookup yields CDR1 MNHEY and CDR2 SVGAGI. CDR3 residues: CASSYSYRGGGEQYF. The DNA of the CDR3 is TGTGCCAGCAGTTACTCGTACAGAGGAGGAGGCGAGCAGTACTTC.

In this sample, this clonotype turned up many times. CDR3 sequence reads: CASSLASGGSDTQYF. The DNA for the CDR3 is TGTGCCAGCAGCTTGGCTAGCGGGGGATCAGATACGCAGTATTTT. The V and J genes are TRBV7-9 and TRBJ2-3; 10 bases are a match to TRBD2. The CDR3 has 15 residues. V trimming: 3 bases; J trimming: 4 bases; junction bases outside the gene matches: 4. Per germline, CDR1 SEHNR and CDR2 FQNEAQ (reference sequence).